This T cell receptor beta chain appears in the sequencing data of a study of T cell responses to AZD1222 COVID-19 vaccine. Sequencing was performed with immunoSEQ multiplex PCR; in TCRdb, only in-frame clones are kept and a portion is missing. Of some 130,000 clones listed, 92% are singletons. The V end lost 4 bases, the J end lost 3 bases, and 15 bases lay between the germline ends. Germline lookup yields CDR1 LNHDA and CDR2 SQIVND (reference sequence). This CDR3 region has 15 residues. The chain carries TRBV19 and TRBJ1-2; D is unresolved. The material was peripheral blood, obtained on day 0 of AZD1222 vaccination. The TCR originated in an adult in good health. CDR3 sequence (DNA): TGTGCCAGTAGTAAATCCCCGGGAGAAGACTATGGCTACACCTTC. This codes for CASSKSPGEDYGYTF.